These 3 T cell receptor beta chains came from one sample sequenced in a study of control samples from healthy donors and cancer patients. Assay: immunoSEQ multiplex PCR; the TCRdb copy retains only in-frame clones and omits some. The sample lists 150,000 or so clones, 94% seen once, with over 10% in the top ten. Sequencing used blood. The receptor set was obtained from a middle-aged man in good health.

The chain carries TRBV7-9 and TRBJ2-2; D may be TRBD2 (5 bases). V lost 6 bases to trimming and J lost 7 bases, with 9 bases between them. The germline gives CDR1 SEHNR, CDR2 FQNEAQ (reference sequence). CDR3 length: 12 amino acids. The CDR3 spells CASRSSRGELFF. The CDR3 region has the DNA TGTGCCAGCAGGTCTAGCCGCGGGGAGCTGTTTTTT.

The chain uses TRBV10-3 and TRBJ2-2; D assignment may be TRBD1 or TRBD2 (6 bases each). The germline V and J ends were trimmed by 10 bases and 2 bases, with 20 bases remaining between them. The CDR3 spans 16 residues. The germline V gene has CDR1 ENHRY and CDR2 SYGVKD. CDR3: CASAMGGTKNTGELFF. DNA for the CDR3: TGTGCCAGCGCCATGGGCGGGACAAAAAACACCGGGGAGCTGTTTTTT.

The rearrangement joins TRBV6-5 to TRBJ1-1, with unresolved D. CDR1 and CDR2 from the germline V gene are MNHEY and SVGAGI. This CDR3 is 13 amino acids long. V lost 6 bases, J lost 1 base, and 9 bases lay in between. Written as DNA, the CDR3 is TGTGCCAGCAGCACCGGCGGGAACACTGAAGCTTTCTTT. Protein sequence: CASSTGGNTEAFF.